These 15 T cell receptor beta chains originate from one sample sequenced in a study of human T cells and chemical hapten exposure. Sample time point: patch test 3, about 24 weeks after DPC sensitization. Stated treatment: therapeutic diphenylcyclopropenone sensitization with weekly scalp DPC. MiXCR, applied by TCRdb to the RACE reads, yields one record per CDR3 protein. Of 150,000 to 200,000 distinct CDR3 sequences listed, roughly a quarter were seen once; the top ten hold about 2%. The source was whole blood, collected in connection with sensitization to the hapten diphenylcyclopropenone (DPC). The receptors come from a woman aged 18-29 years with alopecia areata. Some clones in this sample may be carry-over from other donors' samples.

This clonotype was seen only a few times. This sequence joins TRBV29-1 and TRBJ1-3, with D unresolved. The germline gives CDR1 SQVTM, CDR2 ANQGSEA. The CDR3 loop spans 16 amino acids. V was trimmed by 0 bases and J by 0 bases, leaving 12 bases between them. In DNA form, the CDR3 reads TGCAGCGTTGAAGATCCCCCAGCCAGCTCTGGAAACACCATATATTTT. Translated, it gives CSVEDPPASSGNTIYF.

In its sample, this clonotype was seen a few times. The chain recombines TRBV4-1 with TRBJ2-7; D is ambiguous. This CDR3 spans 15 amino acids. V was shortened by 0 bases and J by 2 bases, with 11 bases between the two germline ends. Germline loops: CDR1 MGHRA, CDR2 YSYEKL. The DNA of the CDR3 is TGCGCCAGCAGCCAAGAACAGTGGGGAACCTACGAGCAGTACTTC. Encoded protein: CASSQEQWGTYEQYF.

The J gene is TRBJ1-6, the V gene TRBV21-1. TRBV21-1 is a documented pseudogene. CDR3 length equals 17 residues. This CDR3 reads CASSPRPDLGYNSPLHF. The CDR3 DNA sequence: TGTGCCAGCAGCCCCCGACCGGATTTAGGGTATAATTCACCCCTCCACTTT.

CDR3 region: CASSQDDPTGANTGELFF. The CDR3 coding sequence is TGCGCCAGCAGCCAAGATGACCCGACAGGGGCGAACACCGGGGAGCTGTTTTTT. This chain uses TRBV4-3 with TRBJ2-2; TRBD1 matches at 8 bases. V was clipped by 0 bases and J by 0 bases; unmatched bases: 6. Germline V CDR1 and CDR2: LGHNA, YSLEER. There are 18 residues in the CDR3.

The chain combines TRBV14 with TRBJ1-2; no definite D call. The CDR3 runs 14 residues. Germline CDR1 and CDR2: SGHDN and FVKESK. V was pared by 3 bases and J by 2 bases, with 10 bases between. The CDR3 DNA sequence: TGTGCCAGCAGCCATTTGGACGCAAACTATGGCTACACCTTC. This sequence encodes CASSHLDANYGYTF.

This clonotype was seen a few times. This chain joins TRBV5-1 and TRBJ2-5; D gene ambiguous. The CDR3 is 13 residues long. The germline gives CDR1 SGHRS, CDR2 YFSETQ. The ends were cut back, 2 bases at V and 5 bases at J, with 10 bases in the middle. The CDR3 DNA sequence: TGCGCCAGCAGCTTAACATCTCCCGAGACCCAGTACTTC. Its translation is CASSLTSPETQYF.

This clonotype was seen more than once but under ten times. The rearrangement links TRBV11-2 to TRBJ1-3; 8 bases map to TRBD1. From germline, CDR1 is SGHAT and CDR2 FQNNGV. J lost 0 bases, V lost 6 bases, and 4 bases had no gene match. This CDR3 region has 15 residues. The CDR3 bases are TGTGCCAGCAGTCCAACAGGGGGCTCTGGAAACACCATATATTTT. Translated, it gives CASSPTGGSGNTIYF.

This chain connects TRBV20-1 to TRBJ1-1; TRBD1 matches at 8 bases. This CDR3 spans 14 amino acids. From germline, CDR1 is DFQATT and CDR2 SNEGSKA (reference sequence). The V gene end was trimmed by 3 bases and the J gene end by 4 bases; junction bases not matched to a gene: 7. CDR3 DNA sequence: TGCAGTGCTAGTGGAAAGACAGGGGCCACTGAAGCTTTCTTT. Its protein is CSASGKTGATEAFF.

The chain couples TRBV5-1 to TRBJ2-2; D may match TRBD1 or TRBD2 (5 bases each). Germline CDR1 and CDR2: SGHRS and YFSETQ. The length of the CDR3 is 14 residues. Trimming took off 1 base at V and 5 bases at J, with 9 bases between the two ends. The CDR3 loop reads CASSLIGGTGELFF. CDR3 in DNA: TGCGCCAGCAGCTTGATTGGGGGAACCGGGGAGCTGTTTTTT.

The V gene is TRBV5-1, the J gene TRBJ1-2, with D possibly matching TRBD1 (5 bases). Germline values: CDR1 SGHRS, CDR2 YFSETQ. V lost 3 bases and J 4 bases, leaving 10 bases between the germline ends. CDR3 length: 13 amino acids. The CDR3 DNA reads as TGCGCCAGCAGCTCCCGGGACGTCTATGGCTACACCTTC. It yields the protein CASSSRDVYGYTF.

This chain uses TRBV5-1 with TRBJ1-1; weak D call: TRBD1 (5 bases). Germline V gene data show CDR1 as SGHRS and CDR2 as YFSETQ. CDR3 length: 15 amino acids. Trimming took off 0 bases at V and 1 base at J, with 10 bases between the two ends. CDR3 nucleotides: TGCGCCAGCAGCTTGGGGGGGAATCGGAACACTGAAGCTTTCTTT. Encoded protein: CASSLGGNRNTEAFF.

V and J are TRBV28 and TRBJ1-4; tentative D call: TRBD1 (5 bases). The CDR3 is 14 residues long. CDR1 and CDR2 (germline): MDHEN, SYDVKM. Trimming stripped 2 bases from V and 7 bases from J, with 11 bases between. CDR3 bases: TGTGCCAGCAGTTTACTGCAGGGAGGTGAAAAACTGTTTTTT. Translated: CASSLLQGGEKLFF.

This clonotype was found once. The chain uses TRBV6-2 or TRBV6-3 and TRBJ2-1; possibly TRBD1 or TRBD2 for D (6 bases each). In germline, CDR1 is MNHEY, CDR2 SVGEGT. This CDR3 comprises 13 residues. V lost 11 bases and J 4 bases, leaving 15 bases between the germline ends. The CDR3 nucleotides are TGTGCCTCTAGGGGGGTGCCATACAATGAGCAGTTCTTC. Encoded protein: CASRGVPYNEQFF.

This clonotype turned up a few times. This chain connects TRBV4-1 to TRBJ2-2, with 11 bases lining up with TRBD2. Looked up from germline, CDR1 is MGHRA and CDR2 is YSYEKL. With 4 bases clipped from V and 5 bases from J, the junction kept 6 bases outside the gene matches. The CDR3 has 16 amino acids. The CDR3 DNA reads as TGCGCCAGCAGCCCCACTAGCGGGAGAGGTACCGGGGAGCTGTTTTTT. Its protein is CASSPTSGRGTGELFF.

CDR3 nucleotides: TGTGCCAGCAGTGACGATGGCGGGAGCTCCTACGAGCAGTACTTC. Translated, it gives CASSDDGGSSYEQYF. The chain has TRBV2 and TRBJ2-7; TRBD2 agrees at 7 bases. V trimming: 3 bases; J trimming: 0 bases; junction bases outside the gene matches: 5. The CDR3 spans 15 residues. CDR1 is SNHLY and CDR2 is FYNNEI in the germline V gene. Together with reference TRBV2 and TRBJ2-7, the CDR3 gives the full variable domain: EPEVTQTPSHQVTQMGQEVILRCVPISNHLYFYWYRQILGQKVEFLVSFYNNEISEKSEIFDDQFSVERPDGSNFTLKIRSTKLEDSAMYFCASSDDGGSSYEQYFGPGTRLTVT.